The present entry profiles one TCR beta chain with its context. Its antigen is unknown. This sample is part of a study of T-cell memory formation after mild COVID-19. The study's findings and limits: CD4+ contracting clones lay mainly in CM and EM, CD8+ ones in EMRA.

CDR3 length: 15 amino acids. V lost 0 bases and J lost 2, with 10 bases in between. Germline V gives CDR1 LGHNA, CDR2 YNFKEQ. MiXCR was run by TCRdb on the 5' RACE reads, yielding one entry per CDR3 protein. The table has roughly 600,000 distinct CDR3 sequences, about a sixth seen once. The sample comprised PBMCs or a T cell subset sorted from them (not recorded which). The source of this sequence is an adult woman who had mild COVID-19 (a few samples of this study predate the infection). Cell type and time point are not known. The chain links TRBV4-2 to TRBJ2-5, with D possibly matching TRBD1 (6 bases). The CDR3 here is CASSQEDSTQETQYF. The DNA for the CDR3 is TGTGCCAGCAGCCAAGAGGACAGTACACAAGAGACCCAGTACTTC.